The 17 T cell receptor beta chains below all came from one sample that was sequenced in a study of shared clonotypes between healthy human individuals. Naive CD8 cells, CD45RO-negative and positively selected for CCR7, excluded terminally differentiated effector memory CD45RA+ cells. Sequenced by immunoSEQ multiplex PCR; TCRdb stores in-frame clones only, minus some. Here the sample spans roughly 2.1 million clones, roughly 91% being singletons. Specimen: naive CD8+ T cells from PBMCs. The receptors derive from a man between 18 and 29 years old in good health. Some clones in this sample may be carry-over from other donors' samples.

The chain uses TRBV27 and TRBJ2-7; perhaps TRBD2 as D (5 bases). Germline assignment: CDR1 MNHEY and CDR2 SMNVEV (reference sequence). With 4 bases removed from V and 3 bases from J, the gap between germline ends came to 19 bases. This CDR3 region has 16 residues. The CDR3 DNA is TGTGCCAGCAGTTCAGTCTCTTCCCGGGGTCTCTACGAGCAGTACTTC. Its protein product is CASSSVSSRGLYEQYF.

The genes are TRBV19 and TRBJ1-4, with D tentatively TRBD1 (6 bases). From germline, CDR1 is LNHDA and CDR2 SQIVND (reference sequence). The CDR3 is 14 residues long. V dropped 6 bases and J dropped 5 bases, with 13 bases sitting between them. The CDR3 DNA follows: TGTGCCAGTAGCCCGGACAGACGGAATGAAAAACTGTTTTTT. This sequence encodes CASSPDRRNEKLFF.

This chain uses TRBV28 with TRBJ1-5; no reliable D call. The germline CDR1 and CDR2 sequences are MDHEN and SYDVKM. This CDR3 contains 14 residues. V gave up 5 bases and J gave up 9 bases, with 17 bases separating them. The chain's CDR3 is CASSPQPARMPQHF. CDR3 DNA sequence: TGTGCCAGCAGTCCTCAACCGGCCAGGATGCCCCAGCATTTT.

The chain is built from TRBV7-9 and TRBJ2-7; D might be TRBD1 (5 bases). Deletions cut 10 bases from V and 0 bases from J, with 13 bases between. Germline-derived CDR1 and CDR2 are SEHNR and FQNEAQ (reference sequence). The length of the CDR3 is 13 residues. In DNA, the CDR3 is TGTGCCATCTCAACTGGGGCCTCCTACGAGCAGTACTTC. Translation gives CAISTGASYEQYF.

This chain connects TRBV21-1 to TRBJ2-7; the listed D gene, TRBD1, was not tested against the DNA. TRBV21-1 is a documented pseudogene. The CDR3 is made up of 13 amino acids. CDR3 sequence: CASSKGQFYEQYF. The CDR3 DNA is TGTGCCAGCAGCAAGGGCCAATTCTACGAGCAGTACTTC.

The chain is built from TRBV2 and TRBJ2-7; D might be TRBD2 (6 bases). The CDR3 runs 16 residues. Germline CDR1 and CDR2: SNHLY and FYNNEI. The ends were cut back, 8 bases at V and 1 base at J, with 21 bases in the middle. CDR3 bases: TGTGCCAGCCACTTGACAGCGGGTCGATCATCCTACGAGCAGTACTTC. Translated, it gives CASHLTAGRSSYEQYF.

The CDR3 region is CASSAPGRNTEAFF. Here the CDR3 DNA reads TGTGCCAGCAGCGCACCGGGAAGAAACACTGAAGCTTTCTTT. The chain joins TRBV9 to TRBJ1-1, with no clear D. V shed 3 bases and J shed 2 bases, with 11 bases lying between them. The CDR3 contains 14 residues. Germline V lookup: CDR1 SGDLS, CDR2 YYNGEE.

The chain is built from TRBV7-8 and TRBJ1-1; maybe TRBD1 (6 bases). CDR1 is SGHVS and CDR2 is FQNEAQ in the germline V gene. The CDR3 runs to 14 residues. V lost 9 bases to trimming and J lost 2 bases, with 16 bases between them. CDR3 sequence (DNA): TGTGCCAGTTCGGGCCCACAGGGTAACACTGAAGCTTTCTTT. Its protein is CASSGPQGNTEAFF.

The genes are TRBV4-1 and TRBJ2-7; 8 nucleotides align to TRBD1. CDR1 MGHRA and CDR2 YSYEKL come from the germline V gene. The CDR3 runs to 15 residues. J lost 7 bases, V lost 1 base, and 9 bases had no gene match. The CDR3 loop reads CASSQGAQGAGEQYF. In nucleotides, the CDR3 is TGCGCCAGCAGCCAAGGGGCGCAGGGGGCTGGGGAGCAGTACTTC.

The genes are TRBV11-2 and TRBJ2-3, with 8 nucleotides matching TRBD1. With V trimmed by 5 bases and J by 4 bases, 17 bases remained unmatched. The CDR3 spans 18 residues. In germline, CDR1 is SGHAT, CDR2 FQNNGV. Here the CDR3 DNA reads TGTGCCAGCAGCAACCACGCGCGACAGGGGTTATACGCAGATACGCAGTATTTT. It yields the protein CASSNHARQGLYADTQYF.

This sequence joins TRBV11-2 and TRBJ1-1; 8 bases align to TRBD1. CDR1 and CDR2 (germline): SGHAT, FQNNGV. CDR3 length: 14 residues. Trimming took 7 bases from V and 3 from J; bases not matched to a gene: 7. CDR3 in amino acids: CASMQDRGHTEAFF. The DNA of the CDR3 is TGTGCCAGCATGCAAGACAGGGGTCACACTGAAGCTTTCTTT.

The CDR3 loop reads CASSKGDNRGICGYTF. CDR3 coding DNA: TGTGCCAGCAGCAAAGGGGATAACAGGGGTATATGTGGCTACACCTTC. The V call is TRBV21-1, the J call TRBJ1-2; TRBD1 is the table's D call and was not checked against the DNA. TRBV21-1 is annotated as a pseudogene. The CDR3 covers 16 residues.

This sequence joins TRBV9 and TRBJ2-7; D possibly corresponds to TRBD1 (6 bases). Between the trimmed V and J ends, which lost 0 bases and 1 base, there was a span of 14 bases. The CDR3 sequence is 16 residues long. The germline V gene encodes CDR1 SGDLS and CDR2 YYNGEE. CDR3 protein: CASSVGPAGASYEQYF. For the CDR3, the DNA is TGTGCCAGCAGCGTAGGGCCGGCAGGGGCTTCCTACGAGCAGTACTTC.

This sequence joins TRBV7-9 and TRBJ1-4, with a weak D call TRBD1 (5 bases). The CDR3 length is 14 residues. The germline V and J ends were trimmed by 3 bases and 8 bases, with 13 bases remaining between them. Looked up from germline, CDR1 is SEHNR and CDR2 is FQNEAQ (reference sequence). CDR3 protein: CASSFGQGAEKLFF. CDR3 DNA sequence: TGTGCCAGCAGCTTCGGGCAGGGCGCGGAAAAACTGTTTTTT.

This chain joins TRBV4-1 and TRBJ2-2, with TRBD2 matching 8 bases. CDR1 MGHRA and CDR2 YSYEKL come from the germline V gene. V lost 4 bases to trimming and J lost 5 bases; unmatched junction nucleotides: 15. This CDR3 is 18 amino acids long. In DNA, the CDR3 is TGCGCCAGCAGCCGGACTCTACGGACTGGCGGGGGGACCGGGGAGCTGTTTTTT. Translation: CASSRTLRTGGGTGELFF.

The rearrangement uses TRBV28 and TRBJ1-5; D not certain. Germline CDR1 and CDR2: MDHEN and SYDVKM. Deletions cut 1 base from V and 4 bases from J, with 5 bases between. This CDR3 is 13 amino acids long. The CDR3 DNA is TGTGCCAGCAGTTTATACGTAAATCAGCCCCAGCATTTT. This encodes CASSLYVNQPQHF.

The rearrangement joins TRBV6-6 to TRBJ2-1; D remains unclear. Germline V gene lookup returns CDR1 MNHNY and CDR2 SVGAGI (reference sequence). Between the trimmed V and J ends, which lost 6 bases and 6 bases, there was a span of 9 bases. The CDR3 consists of 12 residues. The CDR3, as DNA: TGTGCCAGCAGACACGTAGGCAATGAGCAGTTCTTC. Translated, it gives CASRHVGNEQFF.